This T cell receptor (beta chain) was sequenced for a study of shared clonotypes between healthy human individuals. Naivety among CD8 cells was defined by CD45RO negativity and positive CCR7 selection, thereby excluding terminally differentiated effector memory CD45RA+ cells. Using immunoSEQ multiplex PCR, the repertoire was profiled, and TCRdb retains in-frame clones only, with some absent. The table shows 2 million to 2.5 million clones, with roughly 95% occurring only once. Germline V gene sequence: CDR1 GTSNPN, CDR2 SVGIG (reference sequence). V lost 3 bases to trimming and J lost 8 bases, with 8 bases between them. This CDR3 region has 12 residues.

Input material: naive CD8+ T cells sorted from blood. This rearrangement joins TRBV30 to TRBJ1-6; D gene uncertain. This TCR derives from a man between 18 and 29 years old in good health. The CDR3 region has the DNA TGTGCCTGGAGCCCTACCCATTCACCCCTCCACTTT. This codes for CAWSPTHSPLHF.